This TCR beta chain was identified during a study of cytomegalovirus exposure and HLA in healthy donors. Findings and caveats of the study: Indistinguishable V segments, including TRBV6-2 and TRBV6-3, were excluded.

The PCR had 60 Vbeta and 13 Jbeta primers. The table came from immunoSEQ multiplex PCR; TCRdb's copy has only in-frame clones and leaves some out. The sample holds 74,000 or so clones; almost 80% are singletons and the top ten take around 22%. As to this clone: The target antigen is unknown.

Losses at the gene ends were 5 bases for V and 8 bases for J; bases not matched to a gene: 5. The CDR3 consists of 12 residues. Germline V gene sequence: CDR1 GTSNPN, CDR2 SVGIG (reference sequence). The sequence was obtained from a woman aged 40 to 55 in good health and CMV-seropositive. The rearrangement uses TRBV30 and TRBJ1-2; 10 nucleotides align to TRBD1. Sample: PBMCs. The DNA of the CDR3 is TGTGCCTGGGGGGACAGGGGTTTCGGCTACACCTTC. Amino acid sequence: CAWGDRGFGYTF. Full variable domain (missing parts from reference TRBV30 and TRBJ1-2): SQTIHQWPATLVQPVGSPLSLECTVEGTSNPNLYWYRQAAGRGLQLLFYSVGIGQISSEVPQNLSASRPQDRQFILSSKKLLLSDSGFYLCAWGDRGFGYTFGSGTRLTVV.